The 28 T cell receptor beta chains below were found in one sample sequenced in a study of PD-1 blockade in classical Hodgkin lymphoma. Time point noted: cycle 4 day 1 (C4D1), after 6 weeks of nivolumab. Exposure to brentuximab vedotin varied, and each patient had relapsed following autologous stem cell transplantation. The table came from immunoSEQ multiplex PCR; TCRdb's copy has only in-frame clones and leaves some out. The data contain around 50,000 clones, around 90% of them seen just once; the ten biggest clones take up roughly 14%. The material sequenced was peripheral blood mononuclear cells (PBMCs), taken before the fourth cycle of nivolumab. The receptor set was obtained from a human donor with classical Hodgkin lymphoma.

CDR3 DNA: TGTGCCAGCAGCCAACAAATCTCTGGAAACACCATATATTTT. As protein: CASSQQISGNTIYF. V gene TRBV28 combines with J gene TRBJ1-3; D remains unclear. Trimming took off 6 bases at V and 0 bases at J, with 9 bases between the two ends. Germline CDR1 MDHEN, CDR2 SYDVKM. This CDR3 has 14 residues.

The chain couples TRBV6-1 to TRBJ1-3; D is undetermined. The CDR3 is 14 amino acids. Germline V gene data show CDR1 as MNHNS and CDR2 as SASEGT. V lost 3 bases to trimming and J lost 7 bases, with 13 bases between them. CDR3 sequence reads: CASSEFMGMNTIYF. CDR3 nucleotides: TGTGCCAGCAGTGAGTTTATGGGCATGAACACCATATATTTT.

V is TRBV30 and J is TRBJ2-5; D remains ambiguous. CDR1 is GTSNPN, CDR2 SVGIG, per germline (reference sequence). There are 11 residues in the CDR3. Trimming removed 3 bases from V and 7 bases from J, with 9 bases in between. The CDR3 region is CAWREFGTQYF. The CDR3 DNA reads TGTGCCTGGAGGGAGTTCGGGACCCAGTACTTC.

This chain joins TRBV6-4 and TRBJ2-3; 12 bases are shared with TRBD2. This CDR3 has 14 residues. In germline, CDR1 is MRHNA, CDR2 SNTAGT. Trimming cost V 3 bases and J 5 bases; bases outside gene matches: 0. The CDR3 DNA is TGTGCCAGCAGTGAGGGACTAGCGGGAGATACGCAGTATTTT. Residues: CASSEGLAGDTQYF.

The CDR3 region has the DNA TGCAGCGTTGAATATCCGGGGGCGCAGTCTGGGGCCAACGTCCTGACTTTC. It encodes CSVEYPGAQSGANVLTF. The J gene is TRBJ2-6, the V gene TRBV29-1; TRBD1 or TRBD2 may be the D gene (6 bases each). V lost 2 bases and J 1 base, leaving 15 bases between the germline ends. Germline CDR1 is SQVTM and CDR2 is ANQGSEA. CDR3 size: 17 residues.

The chain has TRBV5-1 and TRBJ1-1, with 8 bases identical to TRBD1. The J segment lost 5 bases and the V segment lost 0 bases, leaving 12 bases of the junction unmatched. Germline CDR1 is SGHRS and CDR2 is YFSETQ. The CDR3 is made up of 17 amino acids. The CDR3, as DNA: TGCGCCAGCAGCTTGGGCGTCGGGACAGGACGAGGGACTGAAGCTTTCTTT. It is translated as CASSLGVGTGRGTEAFF.

The rearrangement uses TRBV27 and TRBJ2-2; D possibly uses TRBD1 or TRBD2 (5 bases each). Trimming stripped 5 bases from V and 1 base from J, with 14 bases between. Per germline, CDR1 MNHEY and CDR2 SMNVEV (reference sequence). CDR3 size: 16 residues. CDR3 bases: TGTGCCAGCAGTGCTCCGGGACCGCTGAACACCGGGGAGCTGTTTTTT. As protein: CASSAPGPLNTGELFF.

V is TRBV12-2 and J is TRBJ1-1; the table's D call, TRBD1, was not checked against the DNA. TRBV12-2 is a recognized pseudogene. The CDR3 extends over 15 amino acids. CDR3 sequence reads: CASRWYRIGNTEAFF. The CDR3 DNA reads as TGTGCAAGTCGCTGGTACAGGATAGGGAACACTGAAGCTTTCTTT.

This chain uses TRBV7-3 with TRBJ2-1; D possibly corresponds to TRBD2 (6 bases). This CDR3 region has 15 residues. The germline V and J ends were trimmed by 2 bases and 4 bases, with 12 bases remaining between them. Germline V gives CDR1 SGHTA, CDR2 FQGTGA. The DNA for the CDR3 is TGTGCCAGCAGCTTATGGGGGACTGGATACAATGAGCAGTTCTTC. The encoded protein is CASSLWGTGYNEQFF.

This sequence joins TRBV7-9 and TRBJ1-4; D is uncertain. This CDR3 contains 15 residues. V lost 5 bases and J 7 bases, leaving 17 bases between the germline ends. Germline CDR1 SEHNR, CDR2 FQNEAQ (reference sequence). The CDR3 spells CASSTKGGGTEKLFF. CDR3 nucleotides: TGTGCCAGCAGCACAAAAGGAGGCGGTACTGAAAAACTGTTTTTT.

This clone has a single count. The CDR3 spells CASSPPIVANTGELFF. The CDR3 region has the DNA TGCGCCAGCAGTCCTCCCATCGTGGCGAACACCGGGGAGCTGTTTTTT. This chain uses TRBV23-1 with TRBJ2-2; D call uncertain. TRBV23-1 counts as an open reading frame of uncertain function. This CDR3 spans 16 amino acids. Trimming took 4 bases from V and 0 from J, leaving 12 bases between them.

The V and J genes are TRBV9 and TRBJ2-7; D unresolved. This CDR3 has 12 residues. Trimming removed 4 bases from V and 3 bases from J, with 8 bases in between. Germline V gene lookup returns CDR1 SGDLS and CDR2 YYNGEE. The CDR3 nucleotides read TGTGCCAGCAGCCCCAAAGACTACGAGCAGTACTTC. Translating gives CASSPKDYEQYF.

The chain carries TRBV28 and TRBJ1-4, with a possible D match to TRBD1 (5 bases). There are 14 residues in the CDR3. Trimming removed 2 bases at V and 8 bases at J, with 12 bases between. Germline CDR1 reads MDHEN; CDR2 reads SYDVKM. CDR3 nucleotides: TGTGCCAGCAGTTTACAGGGAGGCGGGGAAAAACTGTTTTTT. This sequence encodes CASSLQGGGEKLFF.

The chain employs TRBV4-1 and TRBJ1-5; tentatively, D is TRBD1 (5 bases). The CDR3 totals 14 residues. V lost 7 bases to trimming and J lost 2 bases, with 12 bases between them. Looked up from germline, CDR1 is MGHRA and CDR2 is YSYEKL. CDR3 region: CASKGEGGNQPQHF. CDR3 nucleotide sequence: TGCGCCAGCAAAGGGGAAGGTGGCAATCAGCCCCAGCATTTT.

The chain uses TRBV5-6 and TRBJ2-5, with D possibly matching TRBD2 (6 bases). V lost 3 bases, J lost 2 bases, and 20 bases lay in between. CDR3 length equals 17 residues. CDR1 SGHDT and CDR2 YYEEEE come from the germline V gene. Written as DNA, the CDR3 is TGTGCCAGCAGCTGGGAGGCAGAATACTCACCTCAAGAGACCCAGTACTTC. Encoded protein: CASSWEAEYSPQETQYF.

The chain links TRBV29-1 to TRBJ2-7, with 13 bases matching TRBD2. The germline gives CDR1 SQVTM, CDR2 ANQGSEA. This CDR3 has 13 residues. V lost 3 bases to trimming and J lost 6 bases; unmatched junction nucleotides: 2. The DNA for the CDR3 is TGCAGCGTTGACAGGACTAGCGGGAGCGAGCAGTACTTC. Translated: CSVDRTSGSEQYF.

This chain links TRBV12-1 with TRBJ2-1; the D call in the table, TRBD2, was not verified against the DNA. TRBV12-1 is listed as a pseudogene. The CDR3 covers 13 residues. CDR3 loop: CASSSGLGDEQFF. CDR3 sequence (DNA): TGTGCCAGCAGCTCCGGACTAGGGGATGAGCAGTTCTTC.

V is TRBV9 and J is TRBJ2-6; D not certain. CDR1 is SGDLS and CDR2 is YYNGEE in the germline V gene. The CDR3 has 15 amino acids. Trimming took off 7 bases at V and 4 bases at J, with 15 bases between the two ends. CDR3 residues: CASALRGSGANVLTF. CDR3 coding DNA: TGTGCCAGCGCTCTTAGAGGCTCAGGGGCCAACGTCCTGACTTTC.

This rearrangement joins TRBV19 to TRBJ1-4; tentatively, D is TRBD1 (5 bases). Trimming removed 0 bases from V and 3 bases from J, with 8 bases in between. The CDR3 sequence is 15 residues long. Germline V CDR1 and CDR2: LNHDA, SQIVND (reference sequence). The CDR3 spells CASSIDGAANEKLFF. The CDR3 region has the DNA TGTGCCAGTAGTATAGATGGGGCAGCTAATGAAAAACTGTTTTTT.

This clone showed up just a few times. The rearrangement links TRBV25-1 to TRBJ1-1; D remains ambiguous. In germline, CDR1 is MGHDK, CDR2 SYGVNS. V was trimmed by 3 bases and J by 2 bases, leaving 13 bases between them. This CDR3 is 15 amino acids long. CDR3 protein: CASSDPRGGNTEAFF. The DNA of the CDR3 is TGTGCCAGCAGTGATCCACGGGGAGGAAACACTGAAGCTTTCTTT. Full variable domain (missing parts from reference TRBV25-1 and TRBJ1-1): EADIYQTPRYLVIGTGKKITLECSQTMGHDKMYWYQQDPGMELHLIHYSYGVNSTEKGDLSSESTVSRIRTEHFPLTLESARPSHTSQYLCASSDPRGGNTEAFFGQGTRLTVV.

The rearrangement links TRBV2 to TRBJ1-5; tentatively, D is TRBD1 (5 bases). CDR3 size: 14 residues. The germline CDR1 and CDR2 sequences are SNHLY and FYNNEI. The V and J ends lost 5 bases and 5 bases respectively, with 13 bases between them. DNA of the CDR3: TGTGCCAGCAGTTCCGGGACGTTGTATCAGCCCCAGCATTTT. Translating it yields CASSSGTLYQPQHF.

The chain is built from TRBV6-1 and TRBJ2-7; possibly TRBD1 for D (5 bases). Trimming stripped 6 bases from V and 0 bases from J, with 12 bases between. The germline V gene encodes CDR1 MNHNS and CDR2 SASEGT. The CDR3 contains 14 residues. The CDR3: CASRGPHSSYEQYF. CDR3 in DNA: TGTGCCAGCAGGGGGCCCCACAGCTCCTACGAGCAGTACTTC.

This clone has a single count. The chain combines TRBV28 with TRBJ2-1, with 7 bases identical to TRBD2. Germline assignment: CDR1 MDHEN and CDR2 SYDVKM. V was clipped by 3 bases and J by 5 bases; unmatched bases: 10. There are 16 residues in the CDR3. The chain's CDR3 is CASSLHPGLLNNEQFF. CDR3 DNA sequence: TGTGCCAGCAGTTTGCATCCGGGACTACTGAACAATGAGCAGTTCTTC.

V is TRBV10-1 and J is TRBJ2-5; D ambiguous. Trimming took off 1 base at V and 5 bases at J, with 11 bases between the two ends. CDR1 is WNHNN, CDR2 SYGVQD, per germline (reference sequence). The CDR3 is 14 amino acids. The DNA of the CDR3 is TGCGCCAGCAGTGAGTGGCCGGGTATGGAGACCCAGTACTTC. It yields the protein CASSEWPGMETQYF.

The gene calls are TRBV5-1 and TRBJ2-1; the match to TRBD1 covers 12 bases. The CDR3 extends over 15 amino acids. CDR1 is SGHRS and CDR2 is YFSETQ in the germline V gene. Germline trimming cut 1 base from V and 9 bases from J; bases unmatched to any gene: 5. The CDR3 DNA follows: TGCGCCAGCAGCTTGTCAGGGACAGGGGGCGGTGAGCAGTTCTTC. Its translation: CASSLSGTGGGEQFF.

The genes are TRBV19 and TRBJ2-1, with 7 bases matching TRBD2. The germline V gene encodes CDR1 LNHDA and CDR2 SQIVND (reference sequence). The ends lost 9 bases at V and 0 bases at J; junction bases unmatched: 8. The length of the CDR3 is 15 residues. CDR3 residues: CASRDYPSSYNEQFF. As DNA, the CDR3 is TGTGCCAGCAGGGACTATCCAAGCTCCTACAATGAGCAGTTCTTC.

On this clone itself: Its ends do not fully match the called genes, so a read error is possible. V is TRBV29-1 and J is TRBJ2-5; 8 bases match TRBD2. This CDR3 has 14 amino acids. In germline, CDR1 is SQVTM, CDR2 ANQGSEA. The CDR3 reads CSVEVQSGSSAPHF. In nucleotides, the CDR3 is TGCAGCGTTGAAGTTCAAAGCGGGAGCTCCGCGCCGCACTTC.

This clone is medium-sized in the sample. This chain links TRBV2 with TRBJ1-5; 11 bases are shared with TRBD1. The CDR3 consists of 15 residues. The junction had 13 bases not matched to a gene; V was cut back by 6 bases and J by 12 bases. CDR1 and CDR2 from the germline V gene are SNHLY and FYNNEI. This CDR3 reads CASRPGTGGLFGQHF. CDR3 coding DNA: TGTGCCAGCAGACCGGGGACAGGGGGGCTTTTCGGCCAGCATTTT.